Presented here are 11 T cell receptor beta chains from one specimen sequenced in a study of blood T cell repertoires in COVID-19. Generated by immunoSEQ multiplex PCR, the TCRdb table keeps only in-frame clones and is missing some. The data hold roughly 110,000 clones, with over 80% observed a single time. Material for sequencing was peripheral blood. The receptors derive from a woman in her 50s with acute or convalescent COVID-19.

The CDR3 here is CASSSKGQGNQPQHF. The DNA for the CDR3 is TGTGCCAGCAGCTCTAAGGGGCAGGGTAATCAGCCCCAGCATTTT. The rearrangement uses TRBV6-5 and TRBJ1-5; possibly TRBD1 for D (5 bases). The CDR3 contains 15 residues. Trimming cost V 6 bases and J 4 bases, with 16 bases left between them. Germline CDR1 and CDR2: MNHEY and SVGAGI.

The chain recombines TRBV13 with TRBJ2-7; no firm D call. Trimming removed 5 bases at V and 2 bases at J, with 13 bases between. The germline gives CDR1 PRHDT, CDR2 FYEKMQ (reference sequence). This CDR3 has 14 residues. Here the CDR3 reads CASSPDSLPYEQYF. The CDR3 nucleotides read TGTGCCAGCAGCCCCGACTCCCTACCCTACGAGCAGTACTTC.

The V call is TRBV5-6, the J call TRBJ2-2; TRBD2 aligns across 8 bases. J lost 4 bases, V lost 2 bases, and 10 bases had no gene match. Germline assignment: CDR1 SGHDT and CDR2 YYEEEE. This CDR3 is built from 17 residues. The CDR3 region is CASSLGSGGPSTGELFF. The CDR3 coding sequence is TGTGCCAGCAGCTTAGGGTCGGGAGGGCCGAGCACCGGGGAGCTGTTTTTT.

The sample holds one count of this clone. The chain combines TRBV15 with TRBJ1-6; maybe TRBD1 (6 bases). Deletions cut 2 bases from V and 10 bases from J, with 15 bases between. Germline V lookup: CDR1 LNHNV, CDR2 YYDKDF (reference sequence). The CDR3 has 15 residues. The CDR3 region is CATSRKQGSGSPLHF. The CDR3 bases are TGTGCCACCAGCAGAAAACAGGGTTCGGGCTCACCCCTCCACTTT.

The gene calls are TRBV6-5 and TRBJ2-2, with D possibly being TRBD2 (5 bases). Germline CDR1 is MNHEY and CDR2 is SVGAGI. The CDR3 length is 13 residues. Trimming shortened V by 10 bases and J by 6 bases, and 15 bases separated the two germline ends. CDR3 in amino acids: CATAGGNPGELFF. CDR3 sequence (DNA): TGTGCCACCGCGGGTGGAAATCCCGGGGAGCTGTTTTTT.

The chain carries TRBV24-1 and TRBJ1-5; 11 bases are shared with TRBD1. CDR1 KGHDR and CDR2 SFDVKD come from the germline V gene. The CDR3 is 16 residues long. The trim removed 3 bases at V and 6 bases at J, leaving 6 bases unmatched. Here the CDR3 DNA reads TGTGCCACCAGTGATGCCTCCGGGACAGGGGGTCAGCCCCAGCATTTT. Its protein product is CATSDASGTGGQPQHF.

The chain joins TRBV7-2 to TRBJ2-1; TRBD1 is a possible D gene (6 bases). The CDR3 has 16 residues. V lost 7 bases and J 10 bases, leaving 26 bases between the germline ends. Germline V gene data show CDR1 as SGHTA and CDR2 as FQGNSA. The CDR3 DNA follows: TGTGCCAGCACCTATCAGGGGCAGGTCCTTGTGGGGGAGCAGTTCTTC. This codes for CASTYQGQVLVGEQFF.

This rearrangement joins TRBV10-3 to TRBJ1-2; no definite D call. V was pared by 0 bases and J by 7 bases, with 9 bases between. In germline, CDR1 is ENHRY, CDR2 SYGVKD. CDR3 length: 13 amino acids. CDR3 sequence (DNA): TGTGCCATCAGTGAGTCCGGAGGGCCTGGCTACACCTTC. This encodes CAISESGGPGYTF.

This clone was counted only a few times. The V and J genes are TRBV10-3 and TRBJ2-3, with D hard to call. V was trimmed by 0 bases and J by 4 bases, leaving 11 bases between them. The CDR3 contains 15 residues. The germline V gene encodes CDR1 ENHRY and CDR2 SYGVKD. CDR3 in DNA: TGTGCCATCAGTGAGTCCCGAACGGGTCCAGATACGCAGTATTTT. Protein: CAISESRTGPDTQYF.

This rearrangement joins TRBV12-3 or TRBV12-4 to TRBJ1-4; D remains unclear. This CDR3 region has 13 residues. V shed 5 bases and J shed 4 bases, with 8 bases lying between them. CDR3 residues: CASSLGSNEKLFF. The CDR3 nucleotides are TGTGCCAGCAGTCTCGGGAGTAATGAAAAACTGTTTTTT.

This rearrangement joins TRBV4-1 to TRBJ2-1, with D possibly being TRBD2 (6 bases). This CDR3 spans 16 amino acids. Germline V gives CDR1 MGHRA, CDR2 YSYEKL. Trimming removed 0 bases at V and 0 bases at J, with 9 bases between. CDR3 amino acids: CASSQDRGGSYNEQFF. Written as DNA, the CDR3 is TGCGCCAGCAGCCAAGATCGGGGAGGCTCCTACAATGAGCAGTTCTTC.